Each of the 20 T cell receptor beta chains below was sequenced from the same sample in a study of control samples from healthy donors and cancer patients (dated by TCRdb to the early 2020s). Library construction relied on the immunoSEQ multiplex PCR assay. In TCRdb, the immuneACCESS table is reduced to in-frame sequences with V and J assigned. These tables do not hold every clone; where another copy was compared, an unresolved V gene accounts for under half, and the others remain unexplained. The table for this sample lists some 150,000 clones; approximately 91% of them were counted only once. About 3% of the sample rests with the top ten. Sequenced sample: blood. The origin of the receptors is a man younger than 45 in good health.

CDR3 region: CATRDRGRAGELFF. The CDR3 nucleotides read TGTGCCACCAGGGACAGGGGGAGGGCCGGGGAGCTGTTTTTT. J is TRBJ2-2 and V is TRBV24-1, with 10 bases aligning to TRBD1. V lost 7 bases and J lost 6; bases outside the gene matches: 4. The CDR3 spans 14 residues. Per the germline V gene, CDR1 is KGHDR and CDR2 is SFDVKD.

The chain recombines TRBV2 with TRBJ2-4, with D uncertain. The V end was cut by 11 bases, the J end by 1 base, with 15 bases between. Germline V CDR1 and CDR2: SNHLY, FYNNEI. The CDR3 is made up of 14 amino acids. The CDR3, as DNA: TGTGCCCATAGTGGTGGTCAGGCCAAAAACATTCAGTACTTC. The encoded protein is CAHSGGQAKNIQYF.

This sequence joins TRBV5-8 and TRBJ1-1, with 9 nucleotides matching TRBD1. This CDR3 has 14 residues. V was clipped by 5 bases and J by 1 base; unmatched bases: 3. Germline V gives CDR1 SGHTS, CDR2 YDEGEE. This CDR3 reads CASRLGQGNTEAFF. CDR3 nucleotides: TGTGCCAGCAGGCTGGGACAGGGGAACACTGAAGCTTTCTTT.

This chain connects TRBV5-1 to TRBJ1-2; TRBD1 aligns across 7 bases. This CDR3 has 13 residues. V lost 7 bases to trimming and J lost 3 bases; unmatched junction nucleotides: 6. The germline CDR1 and CDR2 sequences are SGHRS and YFSETQ. The CDR3 coding sequence is TGCGCCAGCCGACAGGGAGAAGACTATGGCTACACCTTC. This translates into CASRQGEDYGYTF.

DNA of the CDR3: TGTGCCAGCAGCCAAGCGTCCCTCCGGGACAGGGCTGGAAACACCATATATTTT. As protein: CASSQASLRDRAGNTIYF. V and J are TRBV14 and TRBJ1-3; 9 bases are shared with TRBD1. The length of the CDR3 is 18 residues. V shed 1 base and J 2 bases; nucleotides not matched to a gene: 9. Germline CDR1 and CDR2: SGHDN and FVKESK.

This clone was counted once. CDR3 coding DNA: TGTGCCAGCAGTCCCGGGGGGGGATACGAGCAGTACTTC. Its translation is CASSPGGGYEQYF. This sequence joins TRBV27 and TRBJ2-7; 8 nucleotides agree with TRBD2. The length of the CDR3 is 13 residues. Germline V gives CDR1 MNHEY, CDR2 SMNVEV (reference sequence). V was clipped by 5 bases and J by 4 bases; unmatched bases: 4.

This chain uses TRBV5-4 with TRBJ2-3; 11 bases align to TRBD2. V lost 6 bases, J lost 6 bases, and 12 bases stayed unmatched. The CDR3 runs 16 residues. Germline CDR1 SGHNT, CDR2 YYREEE (reference sequence). For the CDR3, the DNA is TGTGCCAGCACCCCCCGGCTAGCGGGGGGCCTCGATACGCAGTATTTT. Its protein is CASTPRLAGGLDTQYF.

The sample holds a few counts of this clone. The chain uses TRBV28 and TRBJ1-2; 8 nucleotides agree with TRBD1. J gave up 3 bases and V 1 base, and 7 bases lay outside the gene matches. Germline lookup yields CDR1 MDHEN and CDR2 SYDVKM. This CDR3 contains 16 residues. The chain's CDR3 is CASSLFRTGPHYGYTF. The CDR3 coding sequence is TGTGCCAGCAGTTTATTTAGGACAGGGCCTCACTATGGCTACACCTTC.

The chain joins TRBV29-1 to TRBJ1-2; 10 nucleotides agree with TRBD1. The CDR3 length is 15 residues. The germline gives CDR1 SQVTM, CDR2 ANQGSEA. After removal of 4 bases from V and 5 bases from J, the junction contained 10 bases not matched to a gene. The CDR3: CSVVSGTGDWYGYTF. For the CDR3, the DNA is TGCAGCGTTGTCTCCGGGACAGGGGATTGGTATGGCTACACCTTC.

The chain employs TRBV7-3 and TRBJ2-1; no clear D. V was clipped by 2 bases and J by 4 bases, with 6 bases between them. The CDR3 is 13 amino acids. Looked up from germline, CDR1 is SGHTA and CDR2 is FQGTGA. In DNA, the CDR3 is TGTGCCAGCAGCTTATCCCAATACAATGAGCAGTTCTTC. The encoded protein is CASSLSQYNEQFF.

The genes are TRBV29-1 and TRBJ2-3; D is undetermined. Per the germline V gene, CDR1 is SQVTM and CDR2 is ANQGSEA. Between the trimmed V and J ends, which lost 0 bases and 2 bases, there was a span of 15 bases. The CDR3 has 16 residues. CDR3 coding DNA: TGCAGCGTTGAAGATCCCGAGGCAGCTTCCACAGATACGCAGTATTTT. Amino acid sequence: CSVEDPEAASTDTQYF.

The gene calls are TRBV5-6 and TRBJ2-3; D possibly uses TRBD1 or TRBD2 (5 bases each). The CDR3 contains 15 residues. V was clipped by 4 bases and J by 6 bases, with 18 bases between them. The germline gives CDR1 SGHDT, CDR2 YYEEEE. The CDR3 nucleotides are TGTGCCAGCAGCCCCAGCCGGGGCCCGACGGATACGCAGTATTTT. Translated, it gives CASSPSRGPTDTQYF.

V gene TRBV5-1 combines with J gene TRBJ1-6, with a weak D call TRBD1 (5 bases). This CDR3 contains 14 residues. Germline CDR1 reads SGHRS; CDR2 reads YFSETQ. The ends were cut back, 4 bases at V and 9 bases at J, with 14 bases in the middle. Here the CDR3 DNA reads TGCGCCAGCAGCCCCGGGCAGGGAAGTTCACCCCTCCACTTT. Its protein product is CASSPGQGSSPLHF.

The genes are TRBV7-9 and TRBJ2-2, with a weak D call TRBD1 (5 bases). Germline values: CDR1 SEHNR, CDR2 FQNEAQ (reference sequence). V was trimmed by 6 bases and J by 0 bases, leaving 8 bases between them. The CDR3 has 14 amino acids. In nucleotides, the CDR3 is TGTGCCAGCAGTGCAGGGCCGAACACCGGGGAGCTGTTTTTT. As protein: CASSAGPNTGELFF.

The chain joins TRBV19 to TRBJ2-7; either TRBD1 or TRBD2 may supply D (7 bases each). The CDR3 extends over 15 amino acids. With 4 bases removed from V and 3 bases from J, the gap between germline ends came to 16 bases. Germline lookup yields CDR1 LNHDA and CDR2 SQIVND (reference sequence). In DNA, the CDR3 is TGTGCCAGTAGTACCGCAGGGGGGGGAAACTACGAGCAGTACTTC. Translation: CASSTAGGGNYEQYF.

The chain recombines TRBV28 with TRBJ1-6; possibly TRBD1 for D (6 bases). V was shortened by 3 bases and J by 10 bases, with 16 bases between the two germline ends. From germline, CDR1 is MDHEN and CDR2 SYDVKM. CDR3 size: 15 residues. The CDR3 bases are TGTGCCAGCAGTTTTGGGGGGCGGACTGGATCACCCCTCCACTTT. The encoded protein is CASSFGGRTGSPLHF. Looking up the rest from reference TRBV28 and TRBJ1-6 gives the full variable domain: DVKVTQSSRYLVKRTGEKVFLECVQDMDHENMFWYRQDPGLGLRLIYFSYDVKMKEKGDIPEGYSVSREKKERFSLILESASTNQTSMYLCASSFGGRTGSPLHFGNGTRLTVT.

The chain uses TRBV2 and TRBJ2-1; 10 nucleotides agree with TRBD2. This CDR3 contains 16 residues. Germline V CDR1 and CDR2: SNHLY, FYNNEI. The V gene end was trimmed by 7 bases and the J gene end by 3 bases; junction bases not matched to a gene: 9. The chain's CDR3 is CASNALAGGHYNEQFF. The CDR3 DNA reads TGTGCCAGCAATGCGTTAGCGGGGGGTCACTACAATGAGCAGTTCTTC.

This rearrangement joins TRBV5-4 to TRBJ1-5, with 7 nucleotides matching TRBD1. The trim removed 4 bases at V and 3 bases at J, leaving 4 bases unmatched. Germline lookup yields CDR1 SGHNT and CDR2 YYREEE (reference sequence). The length of the CDR3 is 14 residues. CDR3 coding DNA: TGTGCCAGCAGCCGTGACAGGGACAATCAGCCCCAGCATTTT. It is translated as CASSRDRDNQPQHF. The full variable domain, in which reference TRBV5-4 and TRBJ1-5 provide the parts outside the CDR3, is ETGVTQSPTHLIKTRGQQVTLRCSSQSGHNTVSWYQQALGQGPQFIFQYYREEENGRGNFPPRFSGLQFPNYSSELNVNALELDDSALYLCASSRDRDNQPQHFGDGTRLSIL.

V gene TRBV6-1 combines with J gene TRBJ2-2; the D is unclear. The CDR3 has 14 residues. The V end was cut by 0 bases, the J end by 4 bases, with 6 bases between. CDR1 and CDR2 from the germline V gene are MNHNS and SASEGT. The CDR3: CASSEAGSTGELFF. CDR3 nucleotide sequence: TGTGCCAGCAGTGAAGCTGGCTCCACCGGGGAGCTGTTTTTT.

This rearrangement joins TRBV9 to TRBJ1-3, with D tentatively TRBD1 (6 bases). The length of the CDR3 is 14 residues. The V gene lost 5 bases and the J gene lost 1 base, with 10 bases spanning the gap. Germline CDR1 reads SGDLS; CDR2 reads YYNGEE. CDR3 in DNA: TGTGCCAGCAGTTCCAGGGGTTCTGGAAACACCATATATTTT. It encodes CASSSRGSGNTIYF.